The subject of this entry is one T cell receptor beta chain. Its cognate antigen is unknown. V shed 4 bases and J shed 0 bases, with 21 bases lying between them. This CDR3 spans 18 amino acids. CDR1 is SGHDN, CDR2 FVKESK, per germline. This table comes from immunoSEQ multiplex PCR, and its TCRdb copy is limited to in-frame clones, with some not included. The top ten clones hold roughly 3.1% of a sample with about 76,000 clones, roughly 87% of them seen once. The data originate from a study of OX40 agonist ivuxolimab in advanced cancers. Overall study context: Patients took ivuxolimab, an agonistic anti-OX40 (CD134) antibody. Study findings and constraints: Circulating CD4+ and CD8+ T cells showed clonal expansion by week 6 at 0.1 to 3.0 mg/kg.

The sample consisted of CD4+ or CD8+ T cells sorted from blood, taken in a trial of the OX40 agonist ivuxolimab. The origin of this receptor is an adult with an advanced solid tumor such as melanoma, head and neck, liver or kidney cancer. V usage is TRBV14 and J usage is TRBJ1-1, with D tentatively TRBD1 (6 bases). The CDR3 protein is CASSLRDIFLLVNTEAFF. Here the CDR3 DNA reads TGTGCCAGCAGCCTCAGGGACATTTTCCTCCTGGTGAACACTGAAGCTTTCTTT.